Listed here are 5 T cell receptor beta chains from one sample, sequenced in a study of T cells in Graves' hyperthyroidism and ophthalmopathy. RNA transcripts were the template for amplifying TCR beta CDR3 regions. First-round RT-PCR of the TCR CDR3 relied on the HTBI primer set. TCRdb used MiXCR to reprocess the multiplex PCR reads, holding one entry per CDR3 protein. Among around 600,000 distinct CDR3 sequences, about 45% were seen once, and the ten largest hold about 7%. Sequenced: peripheral blood or thyroid tissue (not recorded which). The receptors originated from an adult man with Graves' disease, either hyperthyroidism or ophthalmopathy (not recorded which).

This clonotype was detected ten times or more. The chain couples TRBV12-3 or TRBV12-4 to TRBJ1-3; D perhaps matches TRBD1 (5 bases). Trimming stripped 5 bases from V and 7 bases from J, with 12 bases between. This CDR3 spans 13 amino acids. The CDR3 region is CASSADKGNTIYF. CDR3 bases: TGTGCCAGCAGTGCGGACAAGGGCAACACCATATATTTT.

The chain employs TRBV7-9 and TRBJ1-1; no firm D call. The CDR3 has 14 amino acids. Germline assignment: CDR1 SEHNR and CDR2 FQNEAQ (reference sequence). V lost 4 bases and J lost 3, with 12 bases in between. This chain's CDR3 is CASSSNSGYTEAFF. The CDR3 coding sequence is TGTGCCAGCAGCTCGAACTCGGGGTACACTGAAGCTTTCTTT.

This clonotype appeared many times. Written as DNA, the CDR3 is TGTGCCATCAGTGACCGGTCACCCGGGGAGCTGTTTTTT. Translating gives CAISDRSPGELFF. J is TRBJ2-2 and V is TRBV10-3; D not certain. CDR1 ENHRY and CDR2 SYGVKD come from the germline V gene. The CDR3 contains 13 residues. V was trimmed by 3 bases and J by 6 bases, leaving 8 bases between them.

Only a few counts were recorded for this clonotype. The chain couples TRBV20-1 to TRBJ1-1; TRBD1 matches 7 bases. The CDR3 is 14 residues long. The junction had 10 bases not matched to a gene; V was cut back by 2 bases and J by 7 bases. Germline assignment: CDR1 DFQATT and CDR2 SNEGSKA (reference sequence). The CDR3: CSARNDRAYGEAFF. CDR3 coding DNA: TGCAGTGCTAGAAATGACAGGGCCTACGGTGAAGCTTTCTTT.

This clonotype was seen ten or more times. CDR3 protein: CASSEYWSGNEKLFF. The CDR3 DNA is TGTGCCAGCAGTGAATATTGGTCGGGGAATGAAAAACTGTTTTTT. This rearrangement joins TRBV25-1 to TRBJ1-4; no firm D call. This CDR3 comprises 15 residues. Trimming removed 0 bases from V and 5 bases from J, with 10 bases in between. Per germline, CDR1 MGHDK and CDR2 SYGVNS.